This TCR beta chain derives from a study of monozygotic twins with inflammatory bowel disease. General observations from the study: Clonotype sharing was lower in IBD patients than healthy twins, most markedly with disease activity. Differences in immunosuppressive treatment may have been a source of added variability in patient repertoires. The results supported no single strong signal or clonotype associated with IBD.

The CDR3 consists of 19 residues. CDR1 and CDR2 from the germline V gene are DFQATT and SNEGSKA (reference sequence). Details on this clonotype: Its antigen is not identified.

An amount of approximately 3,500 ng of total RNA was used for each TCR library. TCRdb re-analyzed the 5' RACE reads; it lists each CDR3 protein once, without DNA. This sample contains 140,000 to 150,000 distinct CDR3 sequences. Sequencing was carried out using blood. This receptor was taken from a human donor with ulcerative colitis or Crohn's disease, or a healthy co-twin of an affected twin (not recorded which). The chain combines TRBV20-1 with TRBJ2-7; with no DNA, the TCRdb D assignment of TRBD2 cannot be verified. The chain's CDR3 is CSAGTTGTTGRTGSYEQYF.